Detailed here is one T cell receptor beta chain. Carbamazepine had induced Stevens-Johnson syndrome or toxic epidermal necrolysis in the sequenced donors. Roughly 5 Han Chinese and roughly six European CBZ-SJS/TEN patients gave blood repertoires. The CDR3 has 11 residues. Per the germline V gene, CDR1 is MDHEN and CDR2 is SYDVKM. This sample was included in a study of T cells in severe cutaneous drug reactions. Study context: Enrolled patients had probable or definite SJS/TEN or DRESS per RegiSCAR. Naranjo and ALDEN algorithms identified the culprit drug.

TCR subtype-specific primers in iRepertoire multiplex PCR prepared libraries for bulk and single-cell sequencing. Bulk TCR beta libraries: multiplex PCR with V-, D- and J-region primers. TCRdb derives one entry per CDR3 protein from the multiplex PCR reads, leaving out DNA. The listing records approximately 20,000 distinct CDR3 sequences. The receptor comes from a human donor with toxic epidermal necrolysis, a severe cutaneous drug reaction. The sample consisted of PBMCs. The chain has TRBV28 and TRBJ2-1. CDR3: CASSQYNEQFF.